The 7 T cell receptor beta chains below were found in one sample sequenced in a study of cytomegalovirus exposure and HLA in healthy donors. The PCR was carried out with 60 Vbeta primers and 13 Jbeta primers. Using immunoSEQ multiplex PCR, the repertoire was profiled, and TCRdb retains in-frame clones only, with some absent. The sample shows approximately 170,000 clones, 85% of them seen only once. Sequenced sample: PBMCs. The receptors shown here come from a boy aged 2-9 years in good health and CMV-seronegative.

The chain combines TRBV6-1 with TRBJ2-1, with a weak D call TRBD2 (5 bases). The CDR3 extends over 12 amino acids. Germline CDR1 is MNHNS and CDR2 is SASEGT. With 7 bases removed from V and 6 bases from J, the gap between germline ends came to 10 bases. CDR3 DNA: TGTGCCAGCAAGCCCGAGGGCAATGAGCAGTTCTTC. It is translated as CASKPEGNEQFF.

The chain combines TRBV19 with TRBJ1-1; TRBD1 matches at 8 bases. V trimming: 9 bases; J trimming: 1 base; junction bases outside the gene matches: 13. The CDR3 is made up of 16 amino acids. Germline loops: CDR1 LNHDA, CDR2 SQIVND (reference sequence). For the CDR3, the DNA is TGTGCCAGCCTGGGGGGACAGGACTCGGGGAACACTGAAGCTTTCTTT. Its protein product is CASLGGQDSGNTEAFF.

This rearrangement joins TRBV7-2 to TRBJ1-4; 8 bases match TRBD1. Unmatched junction bases numbered 3, after V lost 3 bases and J lost 6 bases. CDR3 length: 14 amino acids. Germline V gives CDR1 SGHTA, CDR2 FQGNSA. The CDR3 loop reads CASSLDRVDEKLFF. CDR3 sequence (DNA): TGTGCCAGCAGCTTGGACAGGGTAGATGAAAAACTGTTTTTT.

The chain employs TRBV7-9 and TRBJ1-1; TRBD1 might be the D (5 bases). V lost 1 base, J lost 2 bases, and 11 bases lay in between. The CDR3 is 15 amino acids. Germline V gene sequence: CDR1 SEHNR, CDR2 FQNEAQ (reference sequence). As DNA, the CDR3 is TGTGCCAGCAGCTTAGGGGCAGGGCTCAACACTGAAGCTTTCTTT. Its protein is CASSLGAGLNTEAFF.

This sequence joins TRBV28 and TRBJ2-2; possible D gene TRBD1, 6 bases. Germline CDR1 is MDHEN and CDR2 is SYDVKM. The CDR3 sequence is 16 residues long. The V and J ends lost 6 bases and 4 bases respectively, with 18 bases between them. CDR3 DNA: TGTGCCAGCAGCTACAGGGACCCACGAGGCACCGGGGAGCTGTTTTTT. Its protein product is CASSYRDPRGTGELFF.

V and J are TRBV5-1 and TRBJ2-5, with D unclear. The CDR3 spans 15 residues. Germline CDR1 is SGHRS and CDR2 is YFSETQ. Trimming took 0 bases from V and 2 from J, leaving 11 bases between them. The CDR3 loop is CASSLGPGPQETQYF. The CDR3 nucleotides read TGCGCCAGCAGCTTGGGGCCGGGTCCTCAAGAGACCCAGTACTTC.

The rearrangement links TRBV7-3 to TRBJ2-1; 9 bases agree with TRBD2. There are 15 residues in the CDR3. Unmatched junction bases numbered 15, after V lost 6 bases and J lost 12 bases. Germline V lookup: CDR1 SGHTA, CDR2 FQGTGA. The CDR3 region has the DNA TGTGCCAGCAGTCCCACTAGCGGGCCCGCATATTGGCAGTTCTTC. Translated: CASSPTSGPAYWQFF.